One sample yielded the 7 T cell receptor beta chains listed below, sequenced in a study of cytomegalovirus exposure and HLA in healthy donors. PCR used 60 Vbeta primers and 13 Jbeta primers. Assay: immunoSEQ multiplex PCR; the TCRdb copy retains only in-frame clones and omits some. Here the sample spans about 130,000 clones, over 65% being singletons. The sequencing sample was made of PBMCs. The receptor set was obtained from a man younger than 30 in good health and CMV-seropositive.

The J gene is TRBJ2-2, the V gene TRBV27; D may be TRBD1 (7 bases). There are 18 residues in the CDR3. Germline CDR1 and CDR2: MNHEY and SMNVEV (reference sequence). Trimming took off 6 bases at V and 0 bases at J, with 20 bases between the two ends. This CDR3 reads CASRLRDRGFANTGELFF. CDR3 coding DNA: TGTGCCAGCAGATTGCGGGACAGAGGTTTCGCGAACACCGGGGAGCTGTTTTTT.

The chain combines TRBV19 with TRBJ2-2; 7 positions match TRBD1. Unmatched junction bases numbered 11, after V lost 0 bases and J lost 7 bases. The CDR3 consists of 17 residues. Per germline, CDR1 LNHDA and CDR2 SQIVND (reference sequence). The CDR3 DNA follows: TGTGCCAGTAGTATAGATAGGCGACAGGGTAGAAACGGGGAGCTGTTTTTT. Encoded protein: CASSIDRRQGRNGELFF.

The rearrangement links TRBV6-5 to TRBJ2-5, with 11 bases that match TRBD2. The CDR3 loop spans 15 amino acids. From germline, CDR1 is MNHEY and CDR2 SVGAGI. Trimming at V came to 5 bases and at J to 7 bases, leaving 9 bases not matched to a gene. The CDR3 bases are TGTGCCAGCAGTCCTTCTAGCGGGAGGAGGGGGACCCAGTACTTC. Encoded protein: CASSPSSGRRGTQYF.

The J gene is TRBJ1-3, the V gene TRBV18, with 9 bases lining up with TRBD1. Germline CDR1 and CDR2: KGHSH and LQKENI. V lost 3 bases, J lost 1 base, and 4 bases stayed unmatched. This CDR3 comprises 16 residues. The CDR3 bases are TGTGCCAGCTCACCGGGACAGGGATTATCTGGAAACACCATATATTTT. This encodes CASSPGQGLSGNTIYF.

The count of this clone is one. V gene TRBV10-3 combines with J gene TRBJ2-1; 9 bases are shared with TRBD2. Per germline, CDR1 ENHRY and CDR2 SYGVKD. The CDR3 spans 13 residues. Trimming removed 3 bases from V and 14 bases from J; junction bases left unmatched: 8. The CDR3 coding sequence is TGTGCCATCAGTGACGGCGGGGGGGCTATAGAGTTCTTC. This encodes CAISDGGGAIEFF.

The CDR3 reads CASAHAGYGMNTEAFF. In nucleotides, the CDR3 is TGTGCCAGCGCCCACGCAGGGTACGGAATGAACACTGAAGCTTTCTTT. The chain employs TRBV5-6 and TRBJ1-1; tentatively, D is TRBD1 (5 bases). This CDR3 has 16 residues. V dropped 7 bases and J dropped 0 bases, with 19 bases sitting between them. Germline V lookup: CDR1 SGHDT, CDR2 YYEEEE.

V gene TRBV6-5 combines with J gene TRBJ2-7, with 7 bases matching TRBD1. With 8 bases clipped from V and 9 bases from J, the junction kept 16 bases outside the gene matches. There are 14 residues in the CDR3. Germline V gives CDR1 MNHEY, CDR2 SVGAGI. For the CDR3, the DNA is TGTGCCAGCCAAGATTCTACGCTAAGGGGGCGGCAGTACTTC. It is translated as CASQDSTLRGRQYF.